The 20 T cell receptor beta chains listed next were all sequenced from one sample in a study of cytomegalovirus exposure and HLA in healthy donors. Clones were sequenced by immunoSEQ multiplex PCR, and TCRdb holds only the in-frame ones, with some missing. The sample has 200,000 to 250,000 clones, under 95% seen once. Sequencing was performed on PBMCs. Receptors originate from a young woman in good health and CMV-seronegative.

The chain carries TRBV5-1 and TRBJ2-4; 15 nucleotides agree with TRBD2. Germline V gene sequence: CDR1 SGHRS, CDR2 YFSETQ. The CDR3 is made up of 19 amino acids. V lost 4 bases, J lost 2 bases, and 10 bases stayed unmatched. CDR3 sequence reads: CASSLGLAGGLVSKNIQYF. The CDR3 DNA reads TGCGCCAGCAGCCTGGGACTAGCGGGAGGTTTGGTATCCAAAAACATTCAGTACTTC. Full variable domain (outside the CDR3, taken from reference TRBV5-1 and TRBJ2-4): KAGVTQTPRYLIKTRGQQVTLSCSPISGHRSVSWYQQTPGQGLQFLFEYFSETQRNKGNFPGRFSGRQFSNSRSEMNVSTLELGDSALYLCASSLGLAGGLVSKNIQYFGAGTRLSVL.

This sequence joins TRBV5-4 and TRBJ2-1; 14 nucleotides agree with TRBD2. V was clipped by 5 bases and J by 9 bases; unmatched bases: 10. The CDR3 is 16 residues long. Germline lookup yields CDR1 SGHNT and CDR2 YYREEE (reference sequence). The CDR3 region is CASSHGTSGRNGEQFF. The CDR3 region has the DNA TGTGCCAGCAGTCATGGGACTAGCGGGAGAAACGGTGAGCAGTTCTTC.

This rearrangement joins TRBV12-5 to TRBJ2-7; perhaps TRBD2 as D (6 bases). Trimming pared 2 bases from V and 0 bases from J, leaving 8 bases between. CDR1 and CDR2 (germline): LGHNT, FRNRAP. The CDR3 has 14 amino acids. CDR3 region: CASGLRDSSYEQYF. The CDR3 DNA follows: TGTGCTAGTGGTTTGCGGGACTCCTCCTACGAGCAGTACTTC.

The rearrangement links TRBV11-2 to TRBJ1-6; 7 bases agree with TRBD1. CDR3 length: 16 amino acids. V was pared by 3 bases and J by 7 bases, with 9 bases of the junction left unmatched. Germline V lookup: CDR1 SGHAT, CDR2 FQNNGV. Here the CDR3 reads CASSFTGVGFNSPLHF. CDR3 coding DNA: TGTGCCAGCAGCTTTACAGGGGTGGGGTTCAATTCACCCCTCCACTTT.

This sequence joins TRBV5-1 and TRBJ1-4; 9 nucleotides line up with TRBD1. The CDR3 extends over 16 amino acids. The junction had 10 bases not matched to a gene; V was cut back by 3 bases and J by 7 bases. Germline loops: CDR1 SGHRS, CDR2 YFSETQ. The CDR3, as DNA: TGCGCCAGCAGCTCAGAATCCGGGACAGGGAGTGAAAAACTGTTTTTT. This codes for CASSSESGTGSEKLFF.

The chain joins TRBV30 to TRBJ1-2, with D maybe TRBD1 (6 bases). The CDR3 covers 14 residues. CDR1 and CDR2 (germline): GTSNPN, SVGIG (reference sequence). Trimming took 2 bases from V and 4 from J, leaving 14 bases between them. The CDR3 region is CAWSLGGGSYGYTF. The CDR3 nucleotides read TGTGCCTGGAGTTTAGGGGGAGGGAGCTATGGCTACACCTTC.

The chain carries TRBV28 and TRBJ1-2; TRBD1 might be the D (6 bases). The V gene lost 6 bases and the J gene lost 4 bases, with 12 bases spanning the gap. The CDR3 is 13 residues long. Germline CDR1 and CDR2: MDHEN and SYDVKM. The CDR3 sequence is CASSPGVLYGYTF. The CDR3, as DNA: TGTGCCAGCAGCCCAGGGGTCCTCTATGGCTACACCTTC.

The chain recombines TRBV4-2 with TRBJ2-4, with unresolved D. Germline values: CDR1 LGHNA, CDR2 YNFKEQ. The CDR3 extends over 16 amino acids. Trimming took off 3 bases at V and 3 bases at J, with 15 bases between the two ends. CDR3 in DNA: TGTGCCAGCAGCCAGTCGGTCTTCGGAGACAAAAACATTCAGTACTTC. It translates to CASSQSVFGDKNIQYF.

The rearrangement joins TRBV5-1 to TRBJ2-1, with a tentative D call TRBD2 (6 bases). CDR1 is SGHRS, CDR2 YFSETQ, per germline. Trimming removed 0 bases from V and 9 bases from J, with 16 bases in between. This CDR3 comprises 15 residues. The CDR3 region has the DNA TGCGCCAGCAGCTTGGTGTCGGGAGTAAAAGGTGAGCAGTTCTTC. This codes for CASSLVSGVKGEQFF.

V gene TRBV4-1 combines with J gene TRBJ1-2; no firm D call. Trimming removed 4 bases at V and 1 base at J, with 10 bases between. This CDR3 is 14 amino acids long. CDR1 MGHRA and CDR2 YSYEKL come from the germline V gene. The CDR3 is CASSPPRINYGYTF. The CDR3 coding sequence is TGCGCCAGCAGCCCCCCCCGTATTAACTATGGCTACACCTTC.

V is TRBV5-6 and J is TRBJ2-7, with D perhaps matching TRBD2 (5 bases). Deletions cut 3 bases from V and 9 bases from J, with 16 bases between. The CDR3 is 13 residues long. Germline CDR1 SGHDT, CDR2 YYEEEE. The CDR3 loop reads CASSSDSRESQYF. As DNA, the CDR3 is TGTGCCAGCAGCTCAGATTCCCGGGAATCGCAGTACTTC.

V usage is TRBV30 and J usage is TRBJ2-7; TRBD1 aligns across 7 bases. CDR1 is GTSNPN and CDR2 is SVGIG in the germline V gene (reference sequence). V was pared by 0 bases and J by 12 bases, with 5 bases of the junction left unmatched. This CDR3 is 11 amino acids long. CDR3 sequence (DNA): TGTGCCTGGAGTGTGCAGGGGGTACGGTACTTC. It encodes CAWSVQGVRYF.

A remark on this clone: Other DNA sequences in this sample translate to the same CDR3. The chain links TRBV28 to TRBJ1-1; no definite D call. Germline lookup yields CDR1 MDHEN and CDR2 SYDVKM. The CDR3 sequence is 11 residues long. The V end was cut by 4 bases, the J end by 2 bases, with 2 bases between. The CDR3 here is CASSSNTEAFF. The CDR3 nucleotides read TGTGCCAGCAGTTCTAACACTGAAGCTTTCTTT.

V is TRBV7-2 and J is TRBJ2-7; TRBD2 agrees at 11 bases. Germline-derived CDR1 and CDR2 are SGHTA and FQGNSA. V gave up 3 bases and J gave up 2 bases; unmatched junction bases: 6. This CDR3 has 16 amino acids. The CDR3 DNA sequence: TGTGCCAGCAGCTTGGGGACTAGCGGAAACCCCTACGAGCAGTACTTC. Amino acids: CASSLGTSGNPYEQYF. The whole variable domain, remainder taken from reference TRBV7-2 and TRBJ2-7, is GAGVSQSPSNKVTEKGKDVELRCDPISGHTALYWYRQSLGQGLEFLIYFQGNSAPDKSGLPSDRFSAERTGGSVSTLTIQRTQQEDSAVYLCASSLGTSGNPYEQYFGPGTRLTVT.

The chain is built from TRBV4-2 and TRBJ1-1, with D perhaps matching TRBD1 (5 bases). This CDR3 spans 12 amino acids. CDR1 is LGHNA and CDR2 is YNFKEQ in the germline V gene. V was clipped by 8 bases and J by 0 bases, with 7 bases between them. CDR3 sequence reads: CASGGMNTEAFF. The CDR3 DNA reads TGTGCCAGCGGGGGGATGAACACTGAAGCTTTCTTT.

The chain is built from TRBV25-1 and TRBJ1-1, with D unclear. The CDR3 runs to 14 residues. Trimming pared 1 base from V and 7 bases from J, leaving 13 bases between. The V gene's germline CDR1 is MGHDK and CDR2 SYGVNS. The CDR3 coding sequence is TGTGCCAGCAGTGAATCGATCGGGGTAATTGAAGCTTTCTTT. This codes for CASSESIGVIEAFF.

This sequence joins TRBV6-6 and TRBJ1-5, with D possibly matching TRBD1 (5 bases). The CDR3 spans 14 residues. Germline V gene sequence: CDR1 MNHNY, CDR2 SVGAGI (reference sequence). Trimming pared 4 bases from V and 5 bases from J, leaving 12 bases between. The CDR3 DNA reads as TGTGCCAGCAGTTGGTCCAGGGCCCATCAGCCCCAGCATTTT. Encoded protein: CASSWSRAHQPQHF.

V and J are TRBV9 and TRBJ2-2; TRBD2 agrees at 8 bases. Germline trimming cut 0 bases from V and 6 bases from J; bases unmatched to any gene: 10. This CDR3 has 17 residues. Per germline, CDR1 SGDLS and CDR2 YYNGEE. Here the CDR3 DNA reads TGTGCCAGCAGCGTAGTTCCAGCGGGAGATTATTCCGGGGAGCTGTTTTTT. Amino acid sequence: CASSVVPAGDYSGELFF.

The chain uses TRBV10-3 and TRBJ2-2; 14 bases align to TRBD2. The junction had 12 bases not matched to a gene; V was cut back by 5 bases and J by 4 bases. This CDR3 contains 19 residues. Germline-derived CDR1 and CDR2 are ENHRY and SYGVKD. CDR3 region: CAISPTGTSGRGVTGELFF. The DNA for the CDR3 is TGTGCCATCAGTCCCACCGGGACTAGCGGGAGAGGTGTCACCGGGGAGCTGTTTTTT.

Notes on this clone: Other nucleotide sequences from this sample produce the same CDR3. In DNA form, the CDR3 reads TGCGCCAGCAGCTTGGCCGGGACTGGTAACTATGGCTACACCTTC. It codes for CASSLAGTGNYGYTF. The chain uses TRBV5-1 and TRBJ1-2, with D maybe TRBD1 (5 bases). This CDR3 region has 15 residues. Germline V lookup: CDR1 SGHRS, CDR2 YFSETQ. With 0 bases removed from V and 1 base from J, the gap between germline ends came to 10 bases.